These 22 T cell receptor beta chains originate from one sample sequenced in a study of regulatory T cells in long-lasting Graves disease. Time point defined: persistent/refractory GD, antithyroid drugs over 5 years with positive TRAb. Extracted PBMC RNA gave rise to the TCR library. Building the TCR beta libraries relied on iRepertoire HTBI primers, and CDR3 regions underwent Arm-PCR. TCRdb re-analysed the multiplex PCR reads in MiXCR, keeping a single row per CDR3 protein. The table lists 400,000 to 500,000 distinct CDR3 sequences, approximately 21% of them singletons. The input for sequencing was peripheral blood mononuclear cells (PBMCs), taken when the disease was refractory, from a patient treated with antithyroid drugs. The source is a female donor with Graves disease.

The rearrangement links TRBV28 to TRBJ1-3; D is ambiguous. Trimming left V 8 bases short and J 1 base short, with 15 bases between. The CDR3 is 15 amino acids. Germline CDR1 is MDHEN and CDR2 is SYDVKM. CDR3 DNA sequence: TGTGCCAGCGCCTTGTTCGGAGATTCTGGAAACACCATATATTTT. Translating gives CASALFGDSGNTIYF.

This clonotype was detected many times. The chain links TRBV6-5 to TRBJ2-7; 9 nucleotides line up with TRBD1. V trimming: 0 bases; J trimming: 7 bases; junction bases outside the gene matches: 7. This CDR3 has 15 residues. Germline V gives CDR1 MNHEY, CDR2 SVGAGI. CDR3: CASSYSGQGMGEQYF. The CDR3 DNA follows: TGTGCCAGCAGTTACTCGGGACAGGGTATGGGTGAGCAGTACTTC.

This clonotype was seen many times. The CDR3 here is CASSPGDRVYQETQYF. CDR3 DNA: TGTGCCAGCAGTCCAGGGGACAGGGTCTATCAAGAGACCCAGTACTTC. The chain links TRBV28 to TRBJ2-5; 9 nucleotides agree with TRBD1. The V gene end was trimmed by 5 bases and the J gene end by 2 bases; junction bases not matched to a gene: 9. The germline V gene encodes CDR1 MDHEN and CDR2 SYDVKM. The CDR3 contains 16 residues.

Many counts were recorded for this clonotype. Here the CDR3 DNA reads TGTGCCAGCAGTTCCTCTATGGGAGTGAGGGACAATCAGCCCCAGCATTTT. Translating it yields CASSSSMGVRDNQPQHF. This sequence joins TRBV12-3 or TRBV12-4 and TRBJ1-5; D gene ambiguous. Trimming cost V 4 bases and J 3 bases, with 19 bases left between them. The CDR3 sequence is 17 residues long.

This chain connects TRBV18 to TRBJ2-5; no definite D call. The CDR3 extends over 15 amino acids. In germline, CDR1 is KGHSH, CDR2 LQKENI. Trimming took off 2 bases at V and 5 bases at J, with 15 bases between the two ends. In DNA form, the CDR3 reads TGTGCCAGCTCACCAAAGAGAAACCCAAGGGAGACCCAGTACTTC. It translates to CASSPKRNPRETQYF.

This clonotype was picked up one time. CDR3 sequence reads: CATSANTGTGGSYGYTF. The CDR3 coding sequence is TGTGCCACCAGTGCGAACACCGGGACAGGGGGCTCCTATGGCTACACCTTC. This sequence joins TRBV24-1 and TRBJ1-2; 12 nucleotides align to TRBD1. J lost 4 bases, V lost 5 bases, and 10 bases had no gene match. CDR3 length: 17 residues. Germline V lookup: CDR1 KGHDR, CDR2 SFDVKD.

Details on this clonotype: A read error may be the cause here, since a much bigger clone is one base away. V and J are TRBV11-3 and TRBJ2-5, with 12 positions matching TRBD2. Trimming cost V 1 base and J 4 bases; bases outside gene matches: 10. This CDR3 spans 18 amino acids. In germline, CDR1 is SGHNT, CDR2 YENEEA. CDR3 sequence reads: CASSLVVLAGGYRETQYF. In DNA, the CDR3 is TGTGCCAGCAGCTTAGTGGTGCTAGCGGGAGGGTACCGAGAGACCCAGTACTTC.

The chain joins TRBV28 to TRBJ1-2; D possibly corresponds to TRBD1 (5 bases). The V end lost 6 bases, the J end lost 8 bases, and 22 bases lay between the germline ends. CDR1 is MDHEN and CDR2 is SYDVKM in the germline V gene. The CDR3 is 15 residues long. CDR3 amino acids: CASRPGGELDRGYTF. CDR3 nucleotides: TGTGCCAGCAGACCCGGGGGGGAATTGGATAGGGGCTACACCTTC.

This clonotype was observed many times. The chain couples TRBV12-3 or TRBV12-4 to TRBJ1-5; a possible D gene is TRBD1 (5 bases). CDR3 length: 13 residues. V lost 5 bases and J 1 base, leaving 6 bases between the germline ends. The CDR3 loop reads CASSRTSNQPQHF. The CDR3 nucleotides are TGTGCCAGCAGTCGGACAAGCAATCAGCCCCAGCATTTT.

The genes are TRBV11-2 and TRBJ2-2; tentatively, D is TRBD2 (6 bases). V lost 4 bases and J lost 3, with 15 bases in between. The germline CDR1 and CDR2 sequences are SGHAT and FQNNGV. The CDR3 sequence is 16 residues long. This chain's CDR3 is CASSSPLSGDTGELFF. The CDR3 nucleotides read TGTGCCAGCAGCTCCCCCCTATCGGGAGACACCGGGGAGCTGTTTTTT.

The sample holds a few counts of this clonotype. The rearrangement links TRBV5-1 to TRBJ2-5, with D perhaps matching TRBD1 or TRBD2 (5 bases each). This CDR3 spans 13 amino acids. Trimming cost V 4 bases and J 5 bases, with 12 bases left between them. The V gene's germline CDR1 is SGHRS and CDR2 YFSETQ. The CDR3 is CASSRGVEETQYF. As DNA, the CDR3 is TGCGCCAGCAGCAGAGGGGTGGAGGAGACCCAGTACTTC.

This clonotype was seen at least ten times. This rearrangement joins TRBV7-2 to TRBJ1-4; D is unclear. This CDR3 is 13 amino acids long. In germline, CDR1 is SGHTA, CDR2 FQGNSA. Trimming cost V 3 bases and J 8 bases, with 10 bases left between them. The CDR3 nucleotides are TGTGCCAGCAGCTTTGAAGGGTCCGAAAAACTGTTTTTT. Amino acids: CASSFEGSEKLFF.

This clonotype was picked up many times. The CDR3 DNA reads TGCAGCGTGCGACGGACACAGGACACTGAAGCTTTCTTT. Its protein is CSVRRTQDTEAFF. V is TRBV29-1 and J is TRBJ1-1, with D possibly being TRBD1 (5 bases). Germline V gives CDR1 SQVTM, CDR2 ANQGSEA. Trimming stripped 6 bases from V and 3 bases from J, with 14 bases between. The length of the CDR3 is 13 residues.

This clonotype was picked up many times. The chain recombines TRBV24-1 with TRBJ2-5; D is possibly TRBD1 (6 bases). Germline CDR1 and CDR2: KGHDR and SFDVKD. The CDR3 sequence is 14 residues long. V was cut by 0 bases and J by 4 bases, with 8 bases left in between. The CDR3 spells CATSDLQGTETQYF. CDR3 DNA sequence: TGTGCCACCAGTGATTTGCAGGGGACAGAGACCCAGTACTTC.

J is TRBJ2-7 and V is TRBV19, with 9 bases lining up with TRBD1. Losses at the gene ends were 6 bases for V and 6 bases for J; bases not matched to a gene: 9. The CDR3 sequence is 14 residues long. CDR1 and CDR2 from the germline V gene are LNHDA and SQIVND (reference sequence). CDR3 protein: CASSPPWTGAEQYF. The CDR3 DNA reads TGTGCCAGTAGCCCCCCATGGACAGGGGCCGAGCAGTACTTC.

Comment on this clonotype: The germline gene is not matched at one end of the junction; a read error may be the cause. The J gene is TRBJ2-5, the V gene TRBV5-4, with 7 bases fitting TRBD1. This CDR3 comprises 14 residues. Germline lookup yields CDR1 SGHNT and CDR2 YYREEE (reference sequence). The CDR3 DNA follows: TGCGCCAGCAGCCAAATACAGGGGCAAGAGACCCAGTACTTC. It yields the protein CASSQIQGQETQYF.

This sequence joins TRBV10-3 and TRBJ2-1, with a tentative D call TRBD2 (5 bases). Trimming left V 0 bases short and J 5 bases short, with 20 bases between. The CDR3 length is 18 residues. In germline, CDR1 is ENHRY, CDR2 SYGVKD. The CDR3 DNA is TGTGCCATCAGTGAGTCGATCGTGGCCTCCCGGGGTCACAATGAGCAGTTCTTC. This codes for CAISESIVASRGHNEQFF.

The chain carries TRBV2 and TRBJ2-2, with 7 bases lining up with TRBD1. Germline V gene lookup returns CDR1 SNHLY and CDR2 FYNNEI. Losses at the gene ends were 3 bases for V and 3 bases for J; bases not matched to a gene: 7. This CDR3 region has 16 residues. CDR3 coding DNA: TGTGCCAGCAGTGAGACGGCTACAGGGGACACCGGGGAGCTGTTTTTT. This translates into CASSETATGDTGELFF.

This clonotype was recorded a few times. The chain employs TRBV9 and TRBJ2-7; D gene ambiguous. Germline lookup yields CDR1 SGDLS and CDR2 YYNGEE. This CDR3 comprises 13 residues. Between the trimmed V and J ends, which lost 0 bases and 3 bases, there was a span of 7 bases. The CDR3 nucleotides read TGTGCCAGCAGCGTAGCTAACGGCTACGAGCAGTACTTC. This codes for CASSVANGYEQYF.

This clonotype was counted ten times or more. V and J are TRBV6-1 and TRBJ1-2; D gene uncertain. The CDR3 consists of 11 residues. The germline CDR1 and CDR2 sequences are MNHNS and SASEGT. This CDR3 reads CEARGLNGYTF. The CDR3 DNA is TGTGAAGCGCGGGGATTGAATGGCTACACCTTC.

This clonotype has at least ten counts. The V and J genes are TRBV16 and TRBJ1-2, with no clear D. Trimming pared 0 bases from V and 7 bases from J, leaving 9 bases between. The CDR3 length is 13 residues. Looked up from germline, CDR1 is KGHSY and CDR2 is FQNENV. In DNA form, the CDR3 reads TGTGCCAGCAGCCAATCGCAGGCGCTTGGCTACACCTTC. Translating gives CASSQSQALGYTF.

This sequence joins TRBV13 and TRBJ2-5, with D unclear. CDR1 is PRHDT and CDR2 is FYEKMQ in the germline V gene (reference sequence). The CDR3 covers 14 residues. Trimming stripped 3 bases from V and 5 bases from J, with 13 bases between. CDR3 region: CASSFATEGETQYF. The CDR3 DNA reads as TGTGCCAGCAGCTTCGCAACCGAAGGGGAGACCCAGTACTTC. The variable domain in full, with the rest retrieved from reference TRBV13 and TRBJ2-5, is AAGVIQSPRHLIKEKRETATLKCYPIPRHDTVYWYQQGPGQDPQFLISFYEKMQSDKGSIPDRFSAQQFSDYHSELNMSSLELGDSALYFCASSFATEGETQYFGPGTRLLVL.